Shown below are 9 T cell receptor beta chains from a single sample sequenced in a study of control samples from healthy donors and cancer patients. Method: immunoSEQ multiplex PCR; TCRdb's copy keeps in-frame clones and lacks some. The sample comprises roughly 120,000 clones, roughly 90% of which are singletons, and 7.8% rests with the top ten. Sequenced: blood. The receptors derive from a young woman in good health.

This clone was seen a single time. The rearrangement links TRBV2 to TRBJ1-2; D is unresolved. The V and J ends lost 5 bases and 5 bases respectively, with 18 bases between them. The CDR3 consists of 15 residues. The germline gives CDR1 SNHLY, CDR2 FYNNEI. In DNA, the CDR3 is TGTGCCAGCAGTATGCAGCCTGCCTGGAGTTATGGCTACACCTTC. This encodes CASSMQPAWSYGYTF.

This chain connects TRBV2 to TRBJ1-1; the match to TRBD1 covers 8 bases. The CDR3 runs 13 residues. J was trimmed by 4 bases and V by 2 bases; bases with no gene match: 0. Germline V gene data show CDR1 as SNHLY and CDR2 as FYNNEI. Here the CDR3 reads CASSEQGATEAFF. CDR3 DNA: TGTGCCAGCAGTGAACAGGGGGCCACTGAAGCTTTCTTT.

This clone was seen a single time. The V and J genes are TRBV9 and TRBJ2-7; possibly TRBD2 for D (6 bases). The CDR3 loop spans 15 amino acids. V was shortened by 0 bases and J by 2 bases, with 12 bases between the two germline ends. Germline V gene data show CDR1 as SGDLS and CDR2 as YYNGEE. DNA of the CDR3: TGTGCCAGCAGCGTAGATTATGGAGGGACCTACGAGCAGTACTTC. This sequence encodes CASSVDYGGTYEQYF.

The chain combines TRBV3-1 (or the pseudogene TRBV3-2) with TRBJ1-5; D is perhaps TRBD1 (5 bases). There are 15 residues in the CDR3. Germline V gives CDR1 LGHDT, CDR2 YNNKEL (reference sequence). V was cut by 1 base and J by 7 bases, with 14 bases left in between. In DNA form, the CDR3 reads TGTGCCAGCAGCCAAGGGACATTAAAATACCAGCCCCAGCATTTT. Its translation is CASSQGTLKYQPQHF.

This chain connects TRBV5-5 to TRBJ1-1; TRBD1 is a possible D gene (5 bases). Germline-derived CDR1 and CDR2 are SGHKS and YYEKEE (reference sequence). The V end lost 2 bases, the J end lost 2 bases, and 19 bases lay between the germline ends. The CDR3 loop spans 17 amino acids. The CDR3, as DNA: TGTGCCAGCAGCTTATATCTTGGTGGGCAGGGAAACACTGAAGCTTTCTTT. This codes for CASSLYLGGQGNTEAFF.

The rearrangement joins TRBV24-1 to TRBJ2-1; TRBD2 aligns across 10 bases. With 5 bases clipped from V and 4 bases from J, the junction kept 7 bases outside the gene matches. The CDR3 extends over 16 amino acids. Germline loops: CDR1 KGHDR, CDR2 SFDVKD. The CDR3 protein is CATSGAASGRYNEQFF. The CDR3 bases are TGTGCCACCAGTGGTGCTGCTAGCGGGAGATACAATGAGCAGTTCTTC.

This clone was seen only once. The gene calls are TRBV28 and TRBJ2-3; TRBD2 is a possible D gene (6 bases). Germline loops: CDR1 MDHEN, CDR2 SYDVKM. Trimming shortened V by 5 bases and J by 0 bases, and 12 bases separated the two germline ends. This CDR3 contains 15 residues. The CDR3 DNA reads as TGTGCCAGCAGTCCCCCAAGCGGGAGCACAGATACGCAGTATTTT. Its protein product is CASSPPSGSTDTQYF.

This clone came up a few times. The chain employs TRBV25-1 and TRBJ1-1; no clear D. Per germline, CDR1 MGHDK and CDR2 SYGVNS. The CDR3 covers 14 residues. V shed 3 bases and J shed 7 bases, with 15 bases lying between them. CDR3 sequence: CASSEPGSPHEAFF. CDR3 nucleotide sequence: TGTGCCAGCAGTGAGCCTGGTAGTCCCCATGAAGCTTTCTTT.

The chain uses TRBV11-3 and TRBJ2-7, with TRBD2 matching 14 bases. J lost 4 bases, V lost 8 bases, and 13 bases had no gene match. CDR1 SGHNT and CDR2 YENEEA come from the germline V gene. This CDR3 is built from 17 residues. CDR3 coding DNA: TGTGCCAGCGCGGGACTAGCGGGAGCTTGCCTCCTTTACGAGCAGTACTTC. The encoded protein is CASAGLAGACLLYEQYF.